Presented here are 26 T cell receptor beta chains from one specimen sequenced in a study of OX40 agonist ivuxolimab in advanced cancers. TCRdb keeps only in-frame clones here, not all; method: immunoSEQ multiplex PCR. The sample shows some 83,000 clones, more than 85% of them seen only once. Sequencing was performed on CD4+ or CD8+ T cells sorted from blood, taken in a trial of the OX40 agonist ivuxolimab. The receptors derive from an adult with an advanced solid tumor such as melanoma, head and neck, liver or kidney cancer.

The V and J genes are TRBV2 and TRBJ2-7; TRBD1 matches at 7 bases. CDR1 SNHLY and CDR2 FYNNEI come from the germline V gene. The CDR3 is 14 residues long. Trimming removed 6 bases from V and 1 base from J; junction bases left unmatched: 6. In DNA form, the CDR3 reads TGTGCCAGCAGGTGGCAGGGGGTTTCCTACGAGCAGTACTTC. Protein product: CASRWQGVSYEQYF.

The chain links TRBV6-6 to TRBJ1-2; TRBD1 is a possible D gene (6 bases). The CDR3 has 13 amino acids. Trimming removed 5 bases from V and 5 bases from J, with 12 bases in between. In germline, CDR1 is MNHNY, CDR2 SVGAGI (reference sequence). CDR3 amino acids: CASSPGQRYGYTF. The CDR3 DNA reads as TGTGCCAGCAGTCCCGGACAGCGATATGGCTACACCTTC.

The CDR3 loop is CSAAGGGEQYF. Here the CDR3 DNA reads TGCAGCGCCGCAGGTGGTGGCGAGCAGTACTTC. This chain links TRBV29-1 with TRBJ2-7; D gene uncertain. Germline CDR1 SQVTM, CDR2 ANQGSEA. Trimming stripped 7 bases from V and 6 bases from J, with 13 bases between. The CDR3 is 11 amino acids.

The chain combines TRBV4-2 with TRBJ2-1; D is unclear. This CDR3 region has 11 residues. Germline CDR1 and CDR2: LGHNA and YNFKEQ. V was cut by 0 bases and J by 13 bases, with 7 bases left in between. The CDR3 is CASSQERLQFF. The CDR3 region has the DNA TGTGCCAGCAGCCAAGAGCGGCTTCAGTTCTTC.

The rearrangement uses TRBV10-3 and TRBJ2-7; 7 bases line up with TRBD1. This CDR3 region has 11 residues. The V gene's germline CDR1 is ENHRY and CDR2 SYGVKD. With V trimmed by 11 bases and J by 3 bases, 4 bases remained unmatched. In DNA, the CDR3 is TGTGCCGCAGGACAGGTCTACGAGCAGTACTTC. It yields the protein CAAGQVYEQYF.

The genes are TRBV9 and TRBJ2-3; D gene uncertain. CDR1 is SGDLS and CDR2 is YYNGEE in the germline V gene. Trimming removed 3 bases from V and 0 bases from J, with 5 bases in between. CDR3 length equals 13 residues. The DNA for the CDR3 is TGTGCCAGCAGCGCAAGTAGCACAGATACGCAGTATTTT. It specifies CASSASSTDTQYF.

V gene TRBV5-1 combines with J gene TRBJ2-1; maybe TRBD2 (6 bases). This CDR3 is 15 amino acids long. Germline loops: CDR1 SGHRS, CDR2 YFSETQ. V was clipped by 0 bases and J by 8 bases, with 15 bases between them. CDR3 bases: TGCGCCAGCAGCTTGGTTGACCGGACTACGGATGAGCAGTTCTTC. Protein: CASSLVDRTTDEQFF.

This chain uses TRBV5-6 with TRBJ2-2; 7 positions agree with TRBD2. Germline loops: CDR1 SGHDT, CDR2 YYEEEE. Germline trimming cut 0 bases from V and 0 bases from J; bases unmatched to any gene: 2. This CDR3 contains 16 residues. The CDR3 is CASSLGLAANTGELFF. The DNA for the CDR3 is TGTGCCAGCAGCTTGGGACTAGCCGCGAACACCGGGGAGCTGTTTTTT.

In its sample, this clone was seen once. J is TRBJ2-1 and V is TRBV15; 13 nucleotides align to TRBD2. The length of the CDR3 is 16 residues. Germline V gives CDR1 LNHNV, CDR2 YYDKDF (reference sequence). Losses at the gene ends were 1 base for V and 9 bases for J; bases not matched to a gene: 6. The CDR3, as DNA: TGTGCCACCAGCAGAGTGACTAGCGGGAGGAGGGGTGAGCAGTTCTTC. Translation: CATSRVTSGRRGEQFF.

The J gene is TRBJ1-3, the V gene TRBV6-6; D is ambiguous. The V gene lost 6 bases and the J gene lost 0 bases, with 15 bases spanning the gap. CDR3 length: 16 residues. The germline CDR1 and CDR2 sequences are MNHNY and SVGAGI (reference sequence). DNA for the CDR3: TGTGCCAGCAGCACATCTCGGGCCGCCTCTGGAAACACCATATATTTT. Translated: CASSTSRAASGNTIYF.

The gene calls are TRBV10-1 and TRBJ1-1; TRBD1 is a possible D gene (6 bases). V was shortened by 8 bases and J by 0 bases, with 10 bases between the two germline ends. The germline V gene encodes CDR1 WNHNN and CDR2 SYGVQD (reference sequence). CDR3 size: 13 residues. The CDR3 nucleotides read TGCGCCAGCCGACAGGACATGAACACTGAAGCTTTCTTT. Its translation is CASRQDMNTEAFF.

V is TRBV25-1 and J is TRBJ2-2; D is tentatively TRBD1 or TRBD2 (5 bases each). Germline loops: CDR1 MGHDK, CDR2 SYGVNS. The CDR3 extends over 15 amino acids. V shed 2 bases and J shed 4 bases, with 11 bases lying between them. CDR3 region: CASSERWGRTGELFF. CDR3 nucleotide sequence: TGTGCCAGCAGTGAAAGATGGGGACGCACCGGGGAGCTGTTTTTT.

This clone was recorded a few times. This chain uses TRBV28 with TRBJ1-4; TRBD1 is a possible D gene (5 bases). The CDR3 spans 16 residues. Per the germline V gene, CDR1 is MDHEN and CDR2 is SYDVKM. Between the trimmed V and J ends, which lost 9 bases and 5 bases, there was a span of 22 bases. The CDR3 loop reads CASEKGTLVGNEKLFF. CDR3 nucleotides: TGTGCCAGTGAAAAAGGGACTCTCGTCGGGAATGAAAAACTGTTTTTT.

The chain joins TRBV9 to TRBJ2-1, with 13 bases that match TRBD2. This CDR3 is 16 amino acids long. Germline trimming cut 0 bases from V and 6 bases from J; bases unmatched to any gene: 3. Germline CDR1 SGDLS, CDR2 YYNGEE. The CDR3 bases are TGTGCCAGCAGCGTAGTTGGACTAGCGGGAGCCAATGAGCAGTTCTTC. As protein: CASSVVGLAGANEQFF.

J is TRBJ1-1 and V is TRBV18; weak D call: TRBD1 (6 bases). The ends were cut back, 6 bases at V and 4 bases at J, with 12 bases in the middle. This CDR3 has 13 amino acids. The germline V gene encodes CDR1 KGHSH and CDR2 LQKENI. This chain's CDR3 is CASSYTGRTEAFF. The CDR3 DNA reads as TGTGCCAGCTCGTACACAGGGCGCACTGAAGCTTTCTTT.

The chain uses TRBV6-5 and TRBJ1-1; D remains ambiguous. Trimming removed 2 bases at V and 3 bases at J, with 10 bases between. The CDR3 has 14 amino acids. Germline assignment: CDR1 MNHEY and CDR2 SVGAGI. The DNA of the CDR3 is TGTGCCAGCAGTTACCGAGGGTATCACACTGAAGCTTTCTTT. Translation: CASSYRGYHTEAFF.

The chain has TRBV19 and TRBJ1-1; D unclear. CDR1 is LNHDA and CDR2 is SQIVND in the germline V gene (reference sequence). This CDR3 has 13 amino acids. Trimming cost V 5 bases and J 0 bases, with 7 bases left between them. The chain's CDR3 is CASSWAMNTEAFF. The CDR3 DNA sequence: TGTGCCAGTAGTTGGGCGATGAACACTGAAGCTTTCTTT. Looking up the rest from reference TRBV19 and TRBJ1-1 gives the full variable domain: DGGITQSPKYLFRKEGQNVTLSCEQNLNHDAMYWYRQDPGQGLRLIYYSQIVNDFQKGDIAEGYSVSREKKESFPLTVTSAQKNPTAFYLCASSWAMNTEAFFGQGTRLTVV.

The V gene is TRBV7-2, the J gene TRBJ2-3; D gene ambiguous. The V gene's germline CDR1 is SGHTA and CDR2 FQGNSA. V was cut by 0 bases and J by 5 bases, with 6 bases left in between. The CDR3 loop spans 13 amino acids. The chain's CDR3 is CASSLAAQDTQYF. In DNA, the CDR3 is TGTGCCAGCAGCTTAGCGGCTCAAGATACGCAGTATTTT.

The table lists this clone with a few counts. The rearrangement links TRBV13 to TRBJ2-7; 8 bases match TRBD1. The CDR3 consists of 13 residues. Per germline, CDR1 PRHDT and CDR2 FYEKMQ (reference sequence). V shed 0 bases and J 10 bases; nucleotides not matched to a gene: 5. The CDR3 sequence is CASSLGQGASQYF. DNA for the CDR3: TGTGCCAGCAGCTTAGGTCAGGGGGCCTCTCAGTACTTC.

The J gene is TRBJ2-2, the V gene TRBV5-4; a possible D gene is TRBD1 (6 bases). Germline V gives CDR1 SGHNT, CDR2 YYREEE (reference sequence). CDR3 length: 16 amino acids. V was shortened by 4 bases and J by 0 bases, with 13 bases between the two germline ends. CDR3 in amino acids: CASSPQGRTNTGELFF. As DNA, the CDR3 is TGTGCCAGCAGCCCTCAGGGGCGTACGAACACCGGGGAGCTGTTTTTT.

The chain recombines TRBV29-1 with TRBJ2-3; D gene unclear. Germline V gene lookup returns CDR1 SQVTM and CDR2 ANQGSEA. V shed 8 bases and J shed 5 bases, with 17 bases lying between them. This CDR3 is built from 13 residues. CDR3 residues: CSTRTHEKDTQYF. The CDR3 coding sequence is TGCAGCACTCGGACCCACGAAAAAGATACGCAGTATTTT.

The chain combines TRBV2 with TRBJ1-4; tentatively, D is TRBD1 (6 bases). Deletions cut 3 bases from V and 8 bases from J, with 16 bases between. The CDR3 is 15 amino acids. Per germline, CDR1 SNHLY and CDR2 FYNNEI. The CDR3 protein is CASSDERGAREKLFF. The CDR3 bases are TGTGCCAGCAGTGATGAAAGGGGGGCGCGAGAAAAACTGTTTTTT.

This clone showed up just once. This rearrangement joins TRBV20-1 to TRBJ2-5; tentative D call: TRBD1 (5 bases). V was shortened by 5 bases and J by 4 bases, with 8 bases between the two germline ends. The CDR3 loop spans 11 amino acids. CDR1 and CDR2 (germline): DFQATT, SNEGSKA (reference sequence). The CDR3 protein is CSAERGETQYF. CDR3 DNA: TGCAGTGCTGAAAGGGGAGAGACCCAGTACTTC.

DNA for the CDR3: TGTGCCAGCGTGAAACAGGGAAGTCCTAACTATGGCTACACCTTC. Protein: CASVKQGSPNYGYTF. V usage is TRBV19 and J usage is TRBJ1-2; tentative D call: TRBD1 (6 bases). The CDR3 loop spans 15 amino acids. V lost 9 bases and J 0 bases, leaving 17 bases between the germline ends. Germline CDR1 LNHDA, CDR2 SQIVND (reference sequence).

The rearrangement joins TRBV7-9 to TRBJ2-2, with 13 bases lining up with TRBD2. The CDR3 has 18 amino acids. The germline gives CDR1 SEHNR, CDR2 FQNEAQ (reference sequence). Trimming at V came to 1 base and at J to 0 bases, leaving 2 bases not matched to a gene. CDR3 sequence reads: CASSLVGLAGTNTGELFF. Here the CDR3 DNA reads TGTGCCAGCAGCTTAGTGGGACTAGCGGGAACGAACACCGGGGAGCTGTTTTTT.

V usage is TRBV5-1 and J usage is TRBJ2-7; tentatively, D is TRBD1 or TRBD2 (5 bases each). The V end was cut by 4 bases, the J end by 0 bases, with 11 bases between. The CDR3 totals 14 residues. Germline V gene lookup returns CDR1 SGHRS and CDR2 YFSETQ. Written as DNA, the CDR3 is TGCGCCAGCAGCACACCAGGGAGCTCCTACGAGCAGTACTTC. Protein: CASSTPGSSYEQYF.